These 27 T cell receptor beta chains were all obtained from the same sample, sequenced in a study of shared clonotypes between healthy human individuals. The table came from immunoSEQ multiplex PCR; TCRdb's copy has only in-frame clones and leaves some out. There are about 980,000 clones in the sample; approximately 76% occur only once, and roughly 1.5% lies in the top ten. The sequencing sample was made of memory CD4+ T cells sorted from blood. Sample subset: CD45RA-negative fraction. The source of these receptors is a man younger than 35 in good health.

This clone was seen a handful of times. The CDR3, as DNA: TGCGCCAGCTCCTGGGACGAGAGCTCTGGAAACACCATATATTTT. This translates into CASSWDESSGNTIYF. The V and J genes are TRBV5-1 and TRBJ1-3; a possible D gene is TRBD1 (5 bases). This CDR3 region has 15 residues. Looked up from germline, CDR1 is SGHRS and CDR2 is YFSETQ. V dropped 7 bases and J dropped 0 bases, with 14 bases sitting between them.

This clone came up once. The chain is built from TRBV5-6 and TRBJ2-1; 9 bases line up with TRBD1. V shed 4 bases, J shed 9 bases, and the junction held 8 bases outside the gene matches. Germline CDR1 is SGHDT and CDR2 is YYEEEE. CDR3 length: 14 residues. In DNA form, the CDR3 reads TGTGCCAGCAGCACACAGGGGGCGCGGGGTGAGCAGTTCTTC. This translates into CASSTQGARGEQFF.

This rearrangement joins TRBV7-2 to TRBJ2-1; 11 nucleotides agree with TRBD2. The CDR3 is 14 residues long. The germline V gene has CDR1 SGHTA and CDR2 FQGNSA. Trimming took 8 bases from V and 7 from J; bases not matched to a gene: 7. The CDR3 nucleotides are TGTGCCAGCGGTCTAGCGGGGGGCCGTAATGAGCAGTTCTTC. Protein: CASGLAGGRNEQFF. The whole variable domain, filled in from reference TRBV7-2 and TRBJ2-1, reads GAGVSQSPSNKVTEKGKDVELRCDPISGHTALYWYRQSLGQGLEFLIYFQGNSAPDKSGLPSDRFSAERTGGSVSTLTIQRTQQEDSAVYLCASGLAGGRNEQFFGPGTRLTVL.

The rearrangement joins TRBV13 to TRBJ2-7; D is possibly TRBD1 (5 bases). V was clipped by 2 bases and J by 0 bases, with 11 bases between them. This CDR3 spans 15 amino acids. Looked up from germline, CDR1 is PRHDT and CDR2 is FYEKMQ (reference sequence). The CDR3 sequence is CASSLLGASSYEQYF. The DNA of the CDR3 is TGTGCCAGCAGCTTATTAGGGGCCAGCTCCTACGAGCAGTACTTC.

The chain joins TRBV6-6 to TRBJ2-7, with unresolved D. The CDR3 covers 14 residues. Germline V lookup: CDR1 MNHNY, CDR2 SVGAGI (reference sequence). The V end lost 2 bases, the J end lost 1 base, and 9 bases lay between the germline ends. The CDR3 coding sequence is TGTGCCAGCAGTTACCCCCAGGAGTCCTACGAGCAGTACTTC. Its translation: CASSYPQESYEQYF.

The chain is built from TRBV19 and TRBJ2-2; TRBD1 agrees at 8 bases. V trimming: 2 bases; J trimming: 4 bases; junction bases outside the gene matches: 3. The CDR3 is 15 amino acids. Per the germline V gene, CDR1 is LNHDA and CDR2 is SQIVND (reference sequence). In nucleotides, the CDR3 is TGTGCCAGTAGTATAAGGGGACAGGCCACCGGGGAGCTGTTTTTT. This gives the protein CASSIRGQATGELFF.

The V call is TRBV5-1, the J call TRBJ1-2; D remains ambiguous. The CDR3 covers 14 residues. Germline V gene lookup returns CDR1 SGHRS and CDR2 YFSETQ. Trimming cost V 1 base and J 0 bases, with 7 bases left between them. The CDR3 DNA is TGCGCCAGCAGCTTGTCCTCTGCTAACTATGGCTACACCTTC. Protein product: CASSLSSANYGYTF.

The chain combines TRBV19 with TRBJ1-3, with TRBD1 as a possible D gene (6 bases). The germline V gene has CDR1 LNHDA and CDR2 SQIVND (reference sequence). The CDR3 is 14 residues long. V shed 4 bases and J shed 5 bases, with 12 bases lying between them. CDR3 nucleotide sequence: TGTGCCAGTAGTACCCGGGACATCCGAAACACCATATATTTT. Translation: CASSTRDIRNTIYF.

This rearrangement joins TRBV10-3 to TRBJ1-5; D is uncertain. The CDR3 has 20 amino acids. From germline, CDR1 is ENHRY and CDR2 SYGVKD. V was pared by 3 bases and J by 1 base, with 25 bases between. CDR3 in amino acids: CAISESAADSPRRSNQPQHF. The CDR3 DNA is TGTGCCATCAGTGAATCCGCCGCAGACTCCCCACGGAGGAGCAATCAGCCCCAGCATTTT.

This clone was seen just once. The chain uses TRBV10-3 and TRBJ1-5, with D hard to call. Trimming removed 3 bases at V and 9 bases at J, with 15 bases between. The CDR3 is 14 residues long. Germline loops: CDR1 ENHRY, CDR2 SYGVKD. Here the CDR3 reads CAISDGGQMGPQHF. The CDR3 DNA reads TGTGCCATCAGTGACGGAGGGCAAATGGGGCCCCAGCATTTT.

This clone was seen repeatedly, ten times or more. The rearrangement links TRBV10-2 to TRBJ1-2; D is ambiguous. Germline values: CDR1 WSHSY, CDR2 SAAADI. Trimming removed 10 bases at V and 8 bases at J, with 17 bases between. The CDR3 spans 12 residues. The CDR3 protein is CATRAGEGGYTF. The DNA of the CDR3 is TGCGCCACAAGAGCTGGGGAGGGCGGCTACACCTTC.

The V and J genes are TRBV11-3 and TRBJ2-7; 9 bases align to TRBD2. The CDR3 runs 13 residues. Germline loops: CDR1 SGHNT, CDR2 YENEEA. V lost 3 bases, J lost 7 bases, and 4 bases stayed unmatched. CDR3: CASSFLAGSEQYF. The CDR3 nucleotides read TGTGCCAGCAGCTTCCTAGCGGGGAGTGAGCAGTACTTC. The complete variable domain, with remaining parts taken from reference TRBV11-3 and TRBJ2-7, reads EAGVVQSPRYKIIEKKQPVAFWCNPISGHNTLYWYLQNLGQGPELLIRYENEEAVDDSQLPKDRFSAERLKGVDSTLKIQPAELGDSAVYLCASSFLAGSEQYFGPGTRLTVT.

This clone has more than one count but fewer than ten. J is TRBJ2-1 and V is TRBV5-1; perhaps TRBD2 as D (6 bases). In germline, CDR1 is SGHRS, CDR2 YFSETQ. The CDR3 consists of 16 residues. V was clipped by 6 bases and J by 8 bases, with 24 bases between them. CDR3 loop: CASNTGTGGRSHEQFF. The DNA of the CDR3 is TGCGCCAGCAACACCGGAACCGGGGGACGGTCGCATGAGCAGTTCTTC.

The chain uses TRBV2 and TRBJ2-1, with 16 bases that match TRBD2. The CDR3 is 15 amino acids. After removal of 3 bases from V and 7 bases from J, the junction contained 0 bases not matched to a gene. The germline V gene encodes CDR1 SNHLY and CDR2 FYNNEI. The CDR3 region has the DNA TGTGCCAGCAGTGAGGGACTAGCGGGGGGGAATGAGCAGTTCTTC. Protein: CASSEGLAGGNEQFF.

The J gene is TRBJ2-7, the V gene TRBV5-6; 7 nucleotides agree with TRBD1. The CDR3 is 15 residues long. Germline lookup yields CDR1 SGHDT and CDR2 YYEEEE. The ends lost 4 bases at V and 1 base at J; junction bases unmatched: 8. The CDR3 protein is CASSATGTASYEQYF. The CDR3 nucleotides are TGTGCCAGCAGCGCAACCGGGACAGCATCCTACGAGCAGTACTTC.

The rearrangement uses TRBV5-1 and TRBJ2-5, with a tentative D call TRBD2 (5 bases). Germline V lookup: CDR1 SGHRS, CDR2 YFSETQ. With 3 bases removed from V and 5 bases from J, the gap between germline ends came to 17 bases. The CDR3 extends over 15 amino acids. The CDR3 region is CASSSFRGSAETQYF. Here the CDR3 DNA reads TGCGCCAGCAGCTCCTTTCGAGGGTCAGCGGAGACCCAGTACTTC.

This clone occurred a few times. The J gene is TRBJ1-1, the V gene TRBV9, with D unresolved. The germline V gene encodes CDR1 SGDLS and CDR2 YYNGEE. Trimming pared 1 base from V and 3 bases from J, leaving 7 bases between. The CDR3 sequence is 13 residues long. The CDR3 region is CASSVTADTEAFF. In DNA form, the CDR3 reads TGTGCCAGCAGCGTAACGGCCGACACTGAAGCTTTCTTT.

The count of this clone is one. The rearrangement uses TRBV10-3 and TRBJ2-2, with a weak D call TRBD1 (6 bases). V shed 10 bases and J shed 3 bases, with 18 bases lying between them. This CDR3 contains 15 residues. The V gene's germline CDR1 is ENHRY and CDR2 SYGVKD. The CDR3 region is CATSVATGYTGELFF. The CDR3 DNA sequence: TGTGCCACCTCAGTGGCAACAGGGTACACCGGGGAGCTGTTTTTT.

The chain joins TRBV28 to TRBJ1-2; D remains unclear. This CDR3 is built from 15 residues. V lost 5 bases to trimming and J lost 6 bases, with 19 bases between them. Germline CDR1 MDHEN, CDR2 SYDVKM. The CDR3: CASSPPPAYGNGYTF. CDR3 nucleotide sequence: TGTGCCAGCAGTCCCCCCCCGGCGTACGGTAATGGCTACACCTTC.

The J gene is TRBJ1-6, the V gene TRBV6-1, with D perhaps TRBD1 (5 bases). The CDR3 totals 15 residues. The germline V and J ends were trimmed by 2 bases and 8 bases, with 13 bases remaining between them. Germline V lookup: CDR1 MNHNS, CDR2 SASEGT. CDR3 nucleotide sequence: TGTGCCAGCAGTGAAACGCAGGGCACTTATTCACCCCTCCACTTT. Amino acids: CASSETQGTYSPLHF.

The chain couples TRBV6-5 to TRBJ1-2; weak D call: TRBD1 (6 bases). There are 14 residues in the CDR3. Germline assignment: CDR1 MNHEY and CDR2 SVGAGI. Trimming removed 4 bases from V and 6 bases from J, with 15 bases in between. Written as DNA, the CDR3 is TGTGCCAGCAGTTCTGACAGGCTTTGGGATGGCTACACCTTC. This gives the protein CASSSDRLWDGYTF.

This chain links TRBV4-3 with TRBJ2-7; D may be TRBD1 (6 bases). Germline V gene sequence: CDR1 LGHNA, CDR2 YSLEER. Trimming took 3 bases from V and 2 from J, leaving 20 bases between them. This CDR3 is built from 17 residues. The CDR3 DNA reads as TGCGCCAGCAGCCATTACTTGACTGGGGGCGCGACCTACGAGCAGTACTTC. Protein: CASSHYLTGGATYEQYF.

CDR3 coding DNA: TGTGCCATCAGGGTGGATAGAAACACTGAAGCTTTCTTT. Amino acid sequence: CAIRVDRNTEAFF. The J gene is TRBJ1-1, the V gene TRBV10-3; the D is unclear. The V end lost 6 bases, the J end lost 2 bases, and 10 bases lay between the germline ends. The germline gives CDR1 ENHRY, CDR2 SYGVKD. The CDR3 totals 13 residues.

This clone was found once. CDR3 coding DNA: TGTGCCACCCAGGTAGCCGGGGCCAACGTCCTGACTTTC. This sequence encodes CATQVAGANVLTF. V is TRBV7-2 and J is TRBJ2-6; no reliable D call. Per germline, CDR1 SGHTA and CDR2 FQGNSA. The CDR3 totals 13 residues. The ends were cut back, 10 bases at V and 4 bases at J, with 11 bases in the middle. The variable domain in full, with the rest retrieved from reference TRBV7-2 and TRBJ2-6, is GAGVSQSPSNKVTEKGKDVELRCDPISGHTALYWYRQSLGQGLEFLIYFQGNSAPDKSGLPSDRFSAERTGGSVSTLTIQRTQQEDSAVYLCATQVAGANVLTFGAGSRLTVL.

The chain's CDR3 is CASSEQGAGNTEAFF. The CDR3 nucleotides read TGTGCCAGCTCAGAACAGGGGGCTGGGAACACTGAAGCTTTCTTT. This sequence joins TRBV18 and TRBJ1-1, with 9 positions matching TRBD1. The CDR3 runs 15 residues. CDR1 KGHSH and CDR2 LQKENI come from the germline V gene. The V gene end was trimmed by 5 bases and the J gene end by 1 base; junction bases not matched to a gene: 5.

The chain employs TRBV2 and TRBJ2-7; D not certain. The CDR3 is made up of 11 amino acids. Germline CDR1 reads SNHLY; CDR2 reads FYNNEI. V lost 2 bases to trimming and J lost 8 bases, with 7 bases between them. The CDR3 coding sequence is TGTGCCAGCAGTGAAAGGGTCAAGCAGTACTTC. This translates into CASSERVKQYF.

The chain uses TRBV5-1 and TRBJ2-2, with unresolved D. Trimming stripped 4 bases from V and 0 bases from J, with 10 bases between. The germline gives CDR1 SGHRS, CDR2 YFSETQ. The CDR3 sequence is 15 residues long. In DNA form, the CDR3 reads TGCGCCAGCAGCACACAAGGGCCGAACACCGGGGAGCTGTTTTTT. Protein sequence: CASSTQGPNTGELFF.